The clone carrying this T cell receptor beta chain was observed a few times. What it binds is unknown. The sample comes from a study of response to subunit inactivated influenza vaccine. Study observations and caveats: The authors suggested that every seasonal influenza vaccination recruits few new T cells.

Each CDR3 protein is one row after TCRdb ran MiXCR on the RT-PCR reads. The table records fewer than 550,000 distinct CDR3 sequences, over 25% of them present only once. Trimming left V 6 bases short and J 0 bases short, with 11 bases between. CDR3 length equals 15 residues. The specimen was CD4+ T cells sorted from PBMCs, collected 4 to 6 days after vaccination. The receptor's source is a man in his forties or fifties who received an inactivated influenza vaccine. This sequence joins TRBV12-3 or TRBV12-4 and TRBJ2-2; D is unclear. CDR3 sequence: CASRPSSANTGELFF. For the CDR3, the DNA is TGTGCCAGCAGACCGTCCTCAGCGAACACCGGGGAGCTGTTTTTT.